Presented here are 2 T cell receptor beta chains from one specimen sequenced in a study of regulatory T cells in long-lasting Graves disease. Construction of TCR beta libraries relied on iRepertoire HTBI primers and on Arm-PCR targeting CDR3 regions. MiXCR, run by TCRdb on the multiplex PCR reads, gives a single entry per CDR3 protein. The repertoire holds about 560,000 distinct CDR3 sequences, with roughly 16% as singletons. Time point defined: newly diagnosed GD, antithyroid drugs for less than 3 months. Following extraction of RNA from PBMCs, that RNA was used to make the TCR library. These sequences were also reported in another study, on T cells in Graves' hyperthyroidism and ophthalmopathy.

The material was peripheral blood mononuclear cells (PBMCs), obtained at new diagnosis, from a patient treated with antithyroid drugs. These receptor sequences come from a man between 18 and 29 years old with Graves disease.

The J gene is TRBJ2-7, the V gene TRBV6-5, with TRBD1 identical over 10 bases. CDR1 MNHEY and CDR2 SVGAGI come from the germline V gene. V lost 0 bases and J lost 7; bases outside the gene matches: 9. The CDR3 loop spans 16 amino acids. The CDR3: CASSYSVGQGVREQYF. Here the CDR3 DNA reads TGTGCCAGCAGTTACTCTGTCGGACAGGGGGTAAGGGAGCAGTACTTC.

This sequence joins TRBV12-3 or TRBV12-4 and TRBJ1-1; the D is unclear. This CDR3 spans 14 amino acids. Trimming cost V 8 bases and J 2 bases, with 15 bases left between them. This CDR3 is CASARRHSNTEAFF. In DNA, the CDR3 is TGTGCCAGCGCACGCCGACACTCAAACACTGAAGCTTTCTTT.